This TCR beta chain was documented in a study of blood T cells in healthy people across ages. Germline CDR1 reads LGHNT; CDR2 reads FRNRAP. The CDR3 totals 13 residues. V gave up 5 bases and J gave up 4 bases, with 11 bases separating them. Next came a second PCR, run for 7 to 11 cycles, which used a sample-barcoded 5' primer along with a J-beta primer mix. With 12 random nucleotides, a template-switch adaptor tagged each individual cDNA molecule. A single record per CDR3 protein comes from TCRdb applying MiXCR to the 5' RACE reads. The data show 790,000 or so distinct CDR3 sequences, with more than 35% seen just once and about a sixth held by the top ten.

The TCR originated in a man aged 80 or over in good health. J is TRBJ1-1 and V is TRBV12-5; no clear D gene. Source material: blood. As DNA, the CDR3 is TGTGCTAGTGGTCCCGGGGAGGTCACTGAAGCTTTCTTT. Amino acid sequence: CASGPGEVTEAFF.